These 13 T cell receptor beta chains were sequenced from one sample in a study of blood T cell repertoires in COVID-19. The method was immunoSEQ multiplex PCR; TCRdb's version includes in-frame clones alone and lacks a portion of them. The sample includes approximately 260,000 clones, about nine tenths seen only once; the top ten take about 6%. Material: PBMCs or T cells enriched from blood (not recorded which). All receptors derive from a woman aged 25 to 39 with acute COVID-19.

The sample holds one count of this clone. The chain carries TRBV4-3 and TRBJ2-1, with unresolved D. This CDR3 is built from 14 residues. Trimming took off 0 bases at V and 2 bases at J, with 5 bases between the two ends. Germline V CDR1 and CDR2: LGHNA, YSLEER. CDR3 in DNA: TGCGCCAGCAGCCAAGACAGGACCTACAATGAGCAGTTCTTC. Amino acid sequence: CASSQDRTYNEQFF.

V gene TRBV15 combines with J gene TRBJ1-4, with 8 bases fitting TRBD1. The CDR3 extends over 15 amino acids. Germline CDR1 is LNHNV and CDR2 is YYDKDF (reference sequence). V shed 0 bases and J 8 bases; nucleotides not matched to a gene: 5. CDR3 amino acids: CATSRDSGQGEKLFF. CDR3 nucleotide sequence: TGTGCCACCAGCAGAGATAGTGGACAGGGAGAAAAACTGTTTTTT.

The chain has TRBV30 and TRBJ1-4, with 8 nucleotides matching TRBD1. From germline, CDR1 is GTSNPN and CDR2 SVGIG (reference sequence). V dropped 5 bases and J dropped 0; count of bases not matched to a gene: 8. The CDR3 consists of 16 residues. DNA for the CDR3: TGTGCCTGGCAAGCCTCAGGGGGCGCAACTAATGAAAAACTGTTTTTT. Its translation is CAWQASGGATNEKLFF. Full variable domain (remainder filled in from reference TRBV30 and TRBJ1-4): SQTIHQWPATLVQPVGSPLSLECTVEGTSNPNLYWYRQAAGRGLQLLFYSVGIGQISSEVPQNLSASRPQDRQFILSSKKLLLSDSGFYLCAWQASGGATNEKLFFGSGTQLSVL.

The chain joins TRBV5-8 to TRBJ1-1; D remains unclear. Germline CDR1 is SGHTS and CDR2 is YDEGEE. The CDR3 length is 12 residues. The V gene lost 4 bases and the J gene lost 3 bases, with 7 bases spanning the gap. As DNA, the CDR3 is TGTGCCAGCAGCCCCGGAGACACTGAAGCTTTCTTT. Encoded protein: CASSPGDTEAFF.

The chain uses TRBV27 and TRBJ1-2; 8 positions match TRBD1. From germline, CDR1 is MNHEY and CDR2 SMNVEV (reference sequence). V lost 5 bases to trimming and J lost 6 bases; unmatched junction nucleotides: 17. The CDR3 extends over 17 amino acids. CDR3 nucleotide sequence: TGTGCCAGCAGTCCCTGGACAGGGTTAGTTGATAGTGATGGCTACACCTTC. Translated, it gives CASSPWTGLVDSDGYTF.

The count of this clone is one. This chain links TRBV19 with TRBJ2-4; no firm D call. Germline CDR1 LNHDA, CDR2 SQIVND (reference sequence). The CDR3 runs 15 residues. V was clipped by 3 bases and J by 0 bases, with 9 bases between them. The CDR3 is CASSIFSRAKNIQYF. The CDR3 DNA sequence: TGTGCCAGTAGTATTTTCAGTCGAGCCAAAAACATTCAGTACTTC.

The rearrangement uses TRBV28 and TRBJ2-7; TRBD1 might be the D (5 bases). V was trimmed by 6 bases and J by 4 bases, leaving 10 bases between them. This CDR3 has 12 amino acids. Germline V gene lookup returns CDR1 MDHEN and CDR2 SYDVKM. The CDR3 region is CASRPGIYEQYF. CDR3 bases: TGTGCCAGCAGACCAGGGATTTACGAGCAGTACTTC.

The CDR3 sequence: CASSPGRGTGASYEQYF. As DNA, the CDR3 is TGTGCCAGCAGCCCGGGAAGGGGGACAGGGGCCTCCTACGAGCAGTACTTC. The chain recombines TRBV7-9 with TRBJ2-7, with TRBD1 identical over 10 bases. J was trimmed by 0 bases and V by 5 bases; bases with no gene match: 10. Germline V gives CDR1 SEHNR, CDR2 FQNEAQ (reference sequence). The CDR3 extends over 17 amino acids.

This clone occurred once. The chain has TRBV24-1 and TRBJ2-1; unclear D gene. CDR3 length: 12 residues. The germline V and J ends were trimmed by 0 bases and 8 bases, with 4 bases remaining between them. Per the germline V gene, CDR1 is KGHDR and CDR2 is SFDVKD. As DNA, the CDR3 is TGTGCCACCAGTGATTTGGGGCATGAGCAGTTCTTC. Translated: CATSDLGHEQFF.

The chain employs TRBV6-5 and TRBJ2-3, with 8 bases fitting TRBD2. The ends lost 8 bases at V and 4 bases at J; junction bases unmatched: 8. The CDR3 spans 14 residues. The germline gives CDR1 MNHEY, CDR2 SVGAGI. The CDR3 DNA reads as TGTGCCAGCCGACGGGGGGGGATCCCAGATACGCAGTATTTT. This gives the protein CASRRGGIPDTQYF.

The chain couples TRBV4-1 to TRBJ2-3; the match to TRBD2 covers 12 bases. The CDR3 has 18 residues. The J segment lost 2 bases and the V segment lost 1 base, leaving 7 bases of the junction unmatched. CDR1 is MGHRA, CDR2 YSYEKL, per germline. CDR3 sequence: CASSQVLGLAGFTDTQYF. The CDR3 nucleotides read TGCGCCAGCAGCCAAGTCCTAGGACTAGCGGGGTTCACAGATACGCAGTATTTT.

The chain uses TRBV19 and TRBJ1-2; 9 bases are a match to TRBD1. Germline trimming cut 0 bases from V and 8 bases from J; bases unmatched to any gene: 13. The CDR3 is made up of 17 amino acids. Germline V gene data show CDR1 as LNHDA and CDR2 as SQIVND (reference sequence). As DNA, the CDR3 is TGTGCCAGTAGTATAGACCGGACAGGGGCGGTAGTCGGCGGCTACACCTTC. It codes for CASSIDRTGAVVGGYTF.

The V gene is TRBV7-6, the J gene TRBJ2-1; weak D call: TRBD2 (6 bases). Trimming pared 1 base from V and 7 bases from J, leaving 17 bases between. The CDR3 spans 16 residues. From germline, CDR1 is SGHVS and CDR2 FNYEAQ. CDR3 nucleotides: TGTGCCAGCAGCTTAGGTTGGACTAATAGGGGTAATGAGCAGTTCTTC. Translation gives CASSLGWTNRGNEQFF.